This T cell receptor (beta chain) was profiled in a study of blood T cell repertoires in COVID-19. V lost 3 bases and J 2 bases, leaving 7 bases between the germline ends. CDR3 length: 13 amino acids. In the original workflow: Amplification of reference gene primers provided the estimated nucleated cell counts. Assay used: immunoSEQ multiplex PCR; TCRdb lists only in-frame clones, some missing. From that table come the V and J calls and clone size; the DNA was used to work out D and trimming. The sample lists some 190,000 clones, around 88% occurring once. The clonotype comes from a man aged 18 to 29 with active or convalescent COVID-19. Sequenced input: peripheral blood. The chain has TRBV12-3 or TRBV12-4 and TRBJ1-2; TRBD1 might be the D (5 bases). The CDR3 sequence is CASSLGGNYGYTF. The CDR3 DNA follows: TGTGCCAGCAGTTTGGGGGGGAACTATGGCTACACCTTC.